The 28 T cell receptor beta chains below were found in one sample sequenced in a study of cytomegalovirus exposure and HLA in healthy donors. PCR primers comprised 60 Vbeta and 13 Jbeta primers. Clones were read by immunoSEQ multiplex PCR, and TCRdb kept only the in-frame ones, dropping some. The sample contains 99,000 or so clones, roughly an eighth of which appear only once. The sequencing sample was made of PBMCs. All receptors derive from a man aged 40-49 years in good health and CMV-seropositive.

In DNA form, the CDR3 reads TGCGCCAGCAGCCGGGGCGGACAGACCTACGAGCAGTACTTC. Its translation: CASSRGGQTYEQYF. The gene calls are TRBV4-1 and TRBJ2-7; D may be TRBD1 (6 bases). Trimming took off 4 bases at V and 2 bases at J, with 12 bases between the two ends. Germline CDR1 and CDR2: MGHRA and YSYEKL. CDR3 length equals 14 residues.

V is TRBV11-1 and J is TRBJ2-4; 8 bases align to TRBD2. The CDR3 totals 14 residues. The V gene end was trimmed by 7 bases and the J gene end by 2 bases; junction bases not matched to a gene: 4. Germline V gene lookup returns CDR1 SGHAT and CDR2 FQDESV (reference sequence). DNA of the CDR3: TGTGCCAGCACCCGGGAGGGGACCAAAAACATTCAGTACTTC. Protein product: CASTREGTKNIQYF.

The gene calls are TRBV9 and TRBJ2-1; possibly TRBD1 for D (6 bases). The germline CDR1 and CDR2 sequences are SGDLS and YYNGEE. Trimming cost V 3 bases and J 13 bases, with 26 bases left between them. The CDR3 is 16 amino acids. CDR3 DNA sequence: TGTGCCAGCAGCGCCCATGGGGGCCAGATATACAATGTTCAGTTCTTC. Translating it yields CASSAHGGQIYNVQFF.

The rearrangement links TRBV19 to TRBJ2-3, with 7 bases matching TRBD1. The CDR3 sequence is 14 residues long. The trim removed 7 bases at V and 3 bases at J, leaving 7 bases unmatched. CDR1 is LNHDA and CDR2 is SQIVND in the germline V gene (reference sequence). This CDR3 reads CASNRGGETDTQYF. Here the CDR3 DNA reads TGTGCCAGTAACAGGGGTGGAGAGACAGATACGCAGTATTTT.

V is TRBV15 and J is TRBJ1-5; tentative D call: TRBD1 (5 bases). This CDR3 is 15 amino acids long. Germline V lookup: CDR1 LNHNV, CDR2 YYDKDF (reference sequence). V was clipped by 3 bases and J by 1 base, with 10 bases between them. The CDR3 sequence: CATSSRGRSNQPQHF. As DNA, the CDR3 is TGTGCCACCAGCAGTAGGGGTAGGAGCAATCAGCCCCAGCATTTT.

The chain employs TRBV7-3 and TRBJ2-5; weak D call: TRBD2 (5 bases). CDR1 and CDR2 from the germline V gene are SGHTA and FQGTGA. The V gene lost 6 bases and the J gene lost 5 bases, with 13 bases spanning the gap. The CDR3 has 13 amino acids. The CDR3 protein is CASSSTSLETQYF. CDR3 coding DNA: TGTGCCAGCAGTTCAACTAGTCTGGAGACCCAGTACTTC.

This clone has just a few counts. The chain combines TRBV19 with TRBJ1-1, with a tentative D call TRBD1 (5 bases). There are 14 residues in the CDR3. Germline V gene data show CDR1 as LNHDA and CDR2 as SQIVND (reference sequence). Trimming stripped 2 bases from V and 4 bases from J, with 11 bases between. The CDR3 DNA follows: TGTGCCAGTAGTATATTGGCGGGGGGCACTGAAGCTTTCTTT. This translates into CASSILAGGTEAFF.

The V call is TRBV19, the J call TRBJ1-1; 8 nucleotides match TRBD1. The CDR3 consists of 15 residues. The J segment lost 1 base and the V segment lost 0 bases, leaving 1 base of the junction unmatched. Germline assignment: CDR1 LNHDA and CDR2 SQIVND (reference sequence). The CDR3 loop reads CASSIDQGANTEAFF. The CDR3 DNA follows: TGTGCCAGTAGTATAGATCAGGGGGCGAACACTGAAGCTTTCTTT.

This clone came up a few times. J is TRBJ2-5 and V is TRBV6-4, with D unclear. Trimming took off 2 bases at V and 2 bases at J, with 21 bases between the two ends. The CDR3 is 18 residues long. Germline CDR1 and CDR2: MRHNA and SNTAGT. The CDR3 loop reads CASSDANHPNSGQETQYF. The DNA for the CDR3 is TGTGCCAGCAGTGACGCCAACCACCCAAACTCAGGACAAGAGACCCAGTACTTC.

This sequence joins TRBV7-9 and TRBJ2-1; D uncertain. The CDR3 runs to 15 residues. Germline loops: CDR1 SEHNR, CDR2 FQNEAQ (reference sequence). V lost 3 bases to trimming and J lost 0 bases, with 9 bases between them. Here the CDR3 reads CASSLITSSYNEQFF. The CDR3 nucleotides read TGTGCCAGCAGCTTGATCACCAGCTCCTACAATGAGCAGTTCTTC.

The rearrangement joins TRBV15 to TRBJ2-7, with D possibly being TRBD2 (6 bases). The V gene lost 6 bases and the J gene lost 7 bases, with 16 bases spanning the gap. Germline V CDR1 and CDR2: LNHNV, YYDKDF (reference sequence). The CDR3 contains 13 residues. CDR3: CATSWDFPREQYF. DNA of the CDR3: TGTGCCACCAGTTGGGACTTTCCAAGAGAGCAGTACTTC.

In its sample, this clone was seen a few times. The CDR3 DNA sequence: TGTGCCAGCAGTGCGCAGTCCTATGGCTACACCTTC. This gives the protein CASSAQSYGYTF. V is TRBV2 and J is TRBJ1-2; D uncertain. The germline V and J ends were trimmed by 4 bases and 4 bases, with 7 bases remaining between them. CDR3 length: 12 residues. Germline assignment: CDR1 SNHLY and CDR2 FYNNEI.

A few counts support this clone. V is TRBV11-2 and J is TRBJ2-7; D is unclear. Trimming removed 5 bases from V and 4 bases from J, with 9 bases in between. CDR1 and CDR2 from the germline V gene are SGHAT and FQNNGV. The CDR3 length is 12 residues. The CDR3 region has the DNA TGTGCCAGCAGCATAAATAGTTACGAGCAGTACTTC. Protein sequence: CASSINSYEQYF.

This clone has more than one count but fewer than ten. The chain combines TRBV19 with TRBJ1-5; D may be TRBD1 (5 bases). The length of the CDR3 is 17 residues. The germline V and J ends were trimmed by 3 bases and 2 bases, with 17 bases remaining between them. Germline CDR1 reads LNHDA; CDR2 reads SQIVND (reference sequence). The CDR3: CASSISGGGTGNQPQHF. CDR3 in DNA: TGTGCCAGTAGTATTTCTGGGGGAGGGACGGGCAATCAGCCCCAGCATTTT.

Only a few counts were recorded for this clone. The rearrangement uses TRBV11-3 and TRBJ2-3; TRBD2 matches 8 bases. CDR3 length equals 15 residues. J was trimmed by 0 bases and V by 1 base; bases with no gene match: 0. Germline CDR1 reads SGHNT; CDR2 reads YENEEA. CDR3 region: CASSLGGRSTDTQYF. The CDR3 DNA sequence: TGTGCCAGCAGCTTAGGCGGGAGGAGCACAGATACGCAGTATTTT.

The chain has TRBV4-1 and TRBJ1-2, with D uncertain. The CDR3 has 16 residues. CDR1 and CDR2 from the germline V gene are MGHRA and YSYEKL. Trimming removed 0 bases from V and 8 bases from J, with 19 bases in between. Here the CDR3 DNA reads TGCGCCAGCAGCCAAGATAGGAGGCCAGTTAGTGAGGGCTACACCTTC. It translates to CASSQDRRPVSEGYTF.

V is TRBV6-1 and J is TRBJ2-1, with TRBD2 matching 10 bases. The CDR3 has 15 residues. Germline trimming cut 4 bases from V and 4 bases from J; bases unmatched to any gene: 4. The germline V gene encodes CDR1 MNHNS and CDR2 SASEGT. The CDR3 loop is CASSATSGKYNEQFF. CDR3 nucleotide sequence: TGTGCCAGCAGTGCCACTAGCGGGAAGTACAATGAGCAGTTCTTC.

This clone came up a few times. The V call is TRBV5-1, the J call TRBJ2-2; 11 bases are a match to TRBD2. The CDR3 length is 16 residues. The junction had 1 base not matched to a gene; V was cut back by 0 bases and J by 3 bases. Germline V gives CDR1 SGHRS, CDR2 YFSETQ. The chain's CDR3 is CASSLASGRYTGELFF. The CDR3 DNA is TGCGCCAGCAGCTTGGCTAGCGGGAGGTACACCGGGGAGCTGTTTTTT.

In its sample, this clone was seen a few times. The V gene is TRBV11-2, the J gene TRBJ2-1; 9 nucleotides match TRBD2. Germline V CDR1 and CDR2: SGHAT, FQNNGV. The CDR3 covers 14 residues. With V trimmed by 5 bases and J by 6 bases, 5 bases remained unmatched. The CDR3 DNA sequence: TGTGCCAGCAGCACGGGACTAGCTACCAATGAGCAGTTCTTC. It translates to CASSTGLATNEQFF.

This clone came up a few times. This sequence joins TRBV9 and TRBJ1-1; 7 bases map to TRBD1. The ends lost 2 bases at V and 2 bases at J; junction bases unmatched: 9. The CDR3 runs to 16 residues. CDR1 is SGDLS and CDR2 is YYNGEE in the germline V gene. CDR3 loop: CASSVREDRPNTEAFF. DNA of the CDR3: TGTGCCAGCAGCGTTAGAGAGGACAGGCCTAACACTGAAGCTTTCTTT.

As regards this clone: The junction differs from germline at one of its ends, possibly a read error. The chain is built from TRBV6-6 and TRBJ2-7, with 10 bases aligning to TRBD1. The germline V gene has CDR1 MNHNY and CDR2 SVGAGI (reference sequence). This CDR3 spans 14 amino acids. This CDR3 is CASTTGTGAYGQYF. The DNA for the CDR3 is TGTGCCAGCACCACCGGGACAGGGGCCTACGGGCAGTACTTC.

The V gene is TRBV5-1, the J gene TRBJ2-3, with D perhaps matching TRBD2 (6 bases). The V end was cut by 2 bases, the J end by 0 bases, with 10 bases between. Germline V lookup: CDR1 SGHRS, CDR2 YFSETQ. The CDR3 loop spans 15 amino acids. CDR3 residues: CASSFTGTSTDTQYF. The CDR3 coding sequence is TGCGCCAGCAGCTTTACCGGGACTAGCACAGATACGCAGTATTTT.

This clone was detected a few times. The chain joins TRBV30 to TRBJ2-2; 10 bases line up with TRBD2. The CDR3 contains 17 residues. Germline loops: CDR1 GTSNPN, CDR2 SVGIG (reference sequence). Trimming cost V 2 bases and J 2 bases; bases outside gene matches: 8. CDR3 in amino acids: CAWSPLTSGYNTGELFF. Here the CDR3 DNA reads TGTGCCTGGAGTCCTCTGACTAGCGGGTACAACACCGGGGAGCTGTTTTTT.

The rearrangement uses TRBV19 and TRBJ2-4; D perhaps matches TRBD2 (6 bases). Germline CDR1 LNHDA, CDR2 SQIVND (reference sequence). CDR3 length equals 17 residues. V was cut by 6 bases and J by 0 bases, with 18 bases left in between. CDR3 DNA sequence: TGTGCCAGTAGCACCTGGGGAGGCGTACTAGCCAAAAACATTCAGTACTTC. As protein: CASSTWGGVLAKNIQYF. The whole variable domain, filled in from reference TRBV19 and TRBJ2-4, reads DGGITQSPKYLFRKEGQNVTLSCEQNLNHDAMYWYRQDPGQGLRLIYYSQIVNDFQKGDIAEGYSVSREKKESFPLTVTSAQKNPTAFYLCASSTWGGVLAKNIQYFGAGTRLSVL.

This clone was seen a few times. V is TRBV19 and J is TRBJ2-1; 12 bases match TRBD1. V gave up 6 bases and J gave up 0 bases; unmatched junction bases: 9. The CDR3 runs 18 residues. Germline loops: CDR1 LNHDA, CDR2 SQIVND (reference sequence). CDR3 in DNA: TGTGCCAGTAGGCCGGGACAGGGGGCTCCAAGCTCCTACAATGAGCAGTTCTTC. Translation: CASRPGQGAPSSYNEQFF.

The chain carries TRBV28 and TRBJ1-2, with TRBD1 matching 7 bases. Germline values: CDR1 MDHEN, CDR2 SYDVKM. The V gene end was trimmed by 4 bases and the J gene end by 4 bases; junction bases not matched to a gene: 15. This CDR3 is built from 17 residues. CDR3 nucleotides: TGTGCCAGCAGTTCCCCCTCCGCAGGGGGGATTGGCTATGGCTACACCTTC. This encodes CASSSPSAGGIGYGYTF.

This clone was detected a few times. This sequence joins TRBV10-3 and TRBJ2-7; possible D gene TRBD1, 6 bases. With 6 bases removed from V and 9 bases from J, the gap between germline ends came to 18 bases. The CDR3 covers 13 residues. The germline CDR1 and CDR2 sequences are ENHRY and SYGVKD. The CDR3 bases are TGTGCCATCAGCATGAACAGGGATAGCGTGCAGTACTTC. It is translated as CAISMNRDSVQYF.

V is TRBV6-4 and J is TRBJ2-3, with a tentative D call TRBD2 (5 bases). This CDR3 has 16 residues. CDR1 is MRHNA, CDR2 SNTAGT, per germline. V gave up 0 bases and J gave up 1 base, with 11 bases separating them. CDR3 protein: CASSDSKGSGTDTQYF. CDR3 coding DNA: TGTGCCAGCAGTGACTCGAAAGGGAGCGGCACAGATACGCAGTATTTT.